This TCR beta chain was documented in a study of T cells in Graves' hyperthyroidism and ophthalmopathy. Findings of the study overall: Most thyroid clonotypes that were expanded above 0.001 also turned up in blood. Ophthalmopathy could be told apart from stable hyperthyroidism with a 13 V-J model.

The study left out patients who had uncontrolled infection, other autoimmune disease, pregnancy or lactation. Clinical symptoms, serum thyroxine and TRAb, thyroid ultrasound and orbital computed tomography were used for the diagnoses. What was amplified from RNA transcripts were TCR beta CDR3 regions. The HTBI primer set was used in a first-round RT-PCR of the TCR CDR3. TCRdb independently ran MiXCR on the multiplex PCR reads; one entry per CDR3 protein. The profile shows just over 550,000 distinct CDR3 sequences, about 45% of them singletons. With respect to this clonotype: Its antigen is currently unknown.

The CDR3 is made up of 15 amino acids. V lost 5 bases, J lost 4 bases, and 15 bases lay in between. Germline V lookup: CDR1 SGHTA, CDR2 FQGNSA. The TCR was taken from a woman between 18 and 29 years old with Graves' hyperthyroidism. The chain employs TRBV7-2 and TRBJ1-3; D gene unclear. The sample taken for sequencing was peripheral blood or thyroid tissue (not recorded which). The CDR3 nucleotides are TGTGCCAGCAGCCAAGTGTGGGAATCAGGAAACACCATATATTTT. Translation gives CASSQVWESGNTIYF.